These 20 T cell receptor beta chains were all obtained from the same sample, sequenced in a study of blood T cell repertoires in COVID-19. Repertoires were generated with immunoSEQ multiplex PCR, while TCRdb's copy carries only in-frame clones and drops some. The sample holds about 220,000 clones; 83% are singletons and the top ten take about 4.8%. The material sequenced was PBMCs or T cells enriched from blood (not recorded which). These receptors all stem from a woman aged 45-59 years who had been exposed to COVID-19.

CDR3 region: CAWSVSRSQPQHF. The DNA for the CDR3 is TGTGCCTGGAGTGTTTCGAGGAGTCAGCCCCAGCATTTT. V and J are TRBV30 and TRBJ1-5; D is ambiguous. The CDR3 covers 13 residues. Germline CDR1 and CDR2: GTSNPN and SVGIG (reference sequence). Trimming pared 0 bases from V and 6 bases from J, leaving 9 bases between. The whole variable domain, remainder taken from reference TRBV30 and TRBJ1-5, is SQTIHQWPATLVQPVGSPLSLECTVEGTSNPNLYWYRQAAGRGLQLLFYSVGIGQISSEVPQNLSASRPQDRQFILSSKKLLLSDSGFYLCAWSVSRSQPQHFGDGTRLSIL.

This chain links TRBV19 with TRBJ2-2, with D perhaps TRBD1 (6 bases). This CDR3 contains 13 residues. Germline CDR1 and CDR2: LNHDA and SQIVND (reference sequence). V was clipped by 10 bases and J by 0 bases, with 9 bases between them. CDR3 region: CATRDTNTGELFF. DNA for the CDR3: TGTGCCACCAGGGACACGAACACCGGGGAGCTGTTTTTT.

A few counts support this clone. The chain employs TRBV2 and TRBJ1-4, with D possibly matching TRBD1 (5 bases). Germline values: CDR1 SNHLY, CDR2 FYNNEI. Trimming took 9 bases from V and 4 from J, leaving 18 bases between them. This CDR3 contains 15 residues. In DNA form, the CDR3 reads TGTGCCAGTCAACAGGAATCATCGAGTAATGAAAAACTGTTTTTT. Protein product: CASQQESSSNEKLFF.

The table lists this clone with a count of one. The J gene is TRBJ1-5, the V gene TRBV30; 7 bases are a match to TRBD1. V was clipped by 0 bases and J by 1 base; unmatched bases: 6. The germline V gene has CDR1 GTSNPN and CDR2 SVGIG (reference sequence). The CDR3 contains 16 residues. The CDR3 spells CAWSVRGQLSNQPQHF. The CDR3 nucleotides read TGTGCCTGGAGTGTAAGGGGACAGTTGAGCAATCAGCCCCAGCATTTT.

The chain employs TRBV19 and TRBJ2-2; 8 bases map to TRBD1. Germline assignment: CDR1 LNHDA and CDR2 SQIVND (reference sequence). Losses at the gene ends were 10 bases for V and 6 bases for J; bases not matched to a gene: 13. The CDR3 runs to 15 residues. Here the CDR3 reads CATRPGQGSAGELFF. CDR3 nucleotides: TGTGCCACCCGCCCCGGACAGGGTTCCGCCGGGGAGCTGTTTTTT.

The J gene is TRBJ1-1, the V gene TRBV15, with D maybe TRBD1 (5 bases). The V and J ends lost 4 bases and 6 bases respectively, with 12 bases between them. The germline V gene has CDR1 LNHNV and CDR2 YYDKDF (reference sequence). The CDR3 has 13 residues. The CDR3 nucleotides read TGTGCCACCAGCATTAGCAGGGTCGCTGAAGCTTTCTTT. Protein sequence: CATSISRVAEAFF. Together with reference TRBV15 and TRBJ1-1, the CDR3 gives the full variable domain: DAMVIQNPRYQVTQFGKPVTLSCSQTLNHNVMYWYQQKSSQAPKLLFHYYDKDFNNEADTPDNFQSRRPNTSFCFLDIRSPGLGDTAMYLCATSISRVAEAFFGQGTRLTVV.

The chain couples TRBV7-9 to TRBJ1-1, with D possibly TRBD1 on 6 matching bases. The CDR3 contains 14 residues. Trimming took off 5 bases at V and 4 bases at J, with 14 bases between the two ends. Germline values: CDR1 SEHNR, CDR2 FQNEAQ (reference sequence). This CDR3 is CASSPGVRRTEAFF. In nucleotides, the CDR3 is TGTGCCAGCAGCCCAGGGGTTAGGCGCACTGAAGCTTTCTTT.

The table lists this clone with a few counts. The J gene is TRBJ1-1, the V gene TRBV24-1, with D unresolved. Trimming cost V 5 bases and J 7 bases, with 10 bases left between them. The CDR3 has 12 residues. Germline-derived CDR1 and CDR2 are KGHDR and SFDVKD. The CDR3 protein is CATSVSGIEAFF. DNA of the CDR3: TGTGCCACCAGTGTTAGCGGAATTGAAGCTTTCTTT.

The CDR3 region is CASSQVGQESFNYGYTF. CDR3 DNA: TGTGCCAGCAGCCAAGTTGGTCAGGAATCTTTCAACTATGGCTACACCTTC. The chain couples TRBV14 to TRBJ1-2; D not resolved. The V gene lost 1 base and the J gene lost 2 bases, with 17 bases spanning the gap. The CDR3 sequence is 17 residues long. Per the germline V gene, CDR1 is SGHDN and CDR2 is FVKESK.

Many counts were recorded for this clone. The CDR3 region is CASTPEGSMFAEAFF. CDR3 nucleotides: TGCGCCAGTACCCCGGAGGGTTCGATGTTCGCTGAAGCTTTCTTT. The chain carries TRBV5-1 and TRBJ1-1, with D hard to call. Germline CDR1 is SGHRS and CDR2 is YFSETQ. CDR3 length: 15 amino acids. V was pared by 8 bases and J by 6 bases, with 23 bases between.

The chain recombines TRBV30 with TRBJ1-1, with TRBD1 matching 9 bases. The CDR3 has 22 residues. Looked up from germline, CDR1 is GTSNPN and CDR2 is SVGIG (reference sequence). V shed 0 bases, J shed 1 base, and the junction held 24 bases outside the gene matches. The CDR3 is CAWSVPNPSFLGQGARNTEAFF. The DNA of the CDR3 is TGTGCCTGGAGTGTACCAAATCCTTCCTTCCTGGGACAGGGAGCGAGGAACACTGAAGCTTTCTTT.

The chain is built from TRBV6-1 and TRBJ1-2; D perhaps matches TRBD1 (6 bases). Germline V CDR1 and CDR2: MNHNS, SASEGT. V was shortened by 1 base and J by 4 bases, with 10 bases between the two germline ends. This CDR3 is built from 14 residues. CDR3 sequence: CASSEGGRGYGYTF. DNA of the CDR3: TGTGCCAGCAGTGAAGGAGGCAGGGGCTATGGCTACACCTTC.

This clone was seen a single time. This rearrangement joins TRBV27 to TRBJ1-2, with D perhaps matching TRBD1 (6 bases). Trimming pared 5 bases from V and 8 bases from J, leaving 15 bases between. CDR1 is MNHEY and CDR2 is SMNVEV in the germline V gene (reference sequence). The CDR3 contains 13 residues. The CDR3 spells CASSPRDRYGYTF. The CDR3 DNA reads TGTGCCAGCAGTCCCCGAGACAGGTACGGCTACACCTTC.

The chain links TRBV19 to TRBJ1-1; D is ambiguous. This CDR3 is 13 amino acids long. Germline CDR1 and CDR2: LNHDA and SQIVND (reference sequence). V was cut by 2 bases and J by 10 bases, with 14 bases left in between. The CDR3 DNA reads TGTGCCAGTAGTATAACCCCCGAGGCATCAGCTTTCTTT. It encodes CASSITPEASAFF.

The CDR3 region has the DNA TGTGCCAGCAGCCGCGACAGGGGCGAGCAGTACTTC. Translating it yields CASSRDRGEQYF. The chain joins TRBV6-6 to TRBJ2-7, with 8 bases that match TRBD1. J was trimmed by 6 bases and V by 6 bases; bases with no gene match: 4. The CDR3 spans 12 residues. Per the germline V gene, CDR1 is MNHNY and CDR2 is SVGAGI (reference sequence).

The chain uses TRBV11-2 and TRBJ2-1; the match to TRBD1 covers 8 bases. The CDR3 has 19 residues. Germline trimming cut 0 bases from V and 1 base from J; bases unmatched to any gene: 11. CDR1 SGHAT and CDR2 FQNNGV come from the germline V gene. In nucleotides, the CDR3 is TGTGCCAGCAGCTTAGAGGGGACAGGTCTTATCGGGTCCTACAATGAGCAGTTCTTC. Translated: CASSLEGTGLIGSYNEQFF.

This clone appeared a single time. This chain joins TRBV29-1 and TRBJ1-5; D remains ambiguous. CDR1 is SQVTM, CDR2 ANQGSEA, per germline. The ends were cut back, 4 bases at V and 3 bases at J, with 10 bases in the middle. The CDR3 runs 13 residues. For the CDR3, the DNA is TGCAGCGTTGTCTCGGGGAACAATCAGCCCCAGCATTTT. Its translation: CSVVSGNNQPQHF.

The chain joins TRBV19 to TRBJ1-4, with a tentative D call TRBD1 (5 bases). The germline V and J ends were trimmed by 9 bases and 10 bases, with 15 bases remaining between them. The V gene's germline CDR1 is LNHDA and CDR2 SQIVND (reference sequence). The CDR3 spans 12 residues. The CDR3 here is CASRGFQRKLFF. CDR3 bases: TGTGCCAGCCGGGGGTTCCAGAGAAAACTGTTTTTT.

This chain connects TRBV6-5 to TRBJ1-2, with 9 positions matching TRBD1. The CDR3 sequence is 12 residues long. V lost 8 bases, J lost 14 bases, and 12 bases stayed unmatched. Germline V gene lookup returns CDR1 MNHEY and CDR2 SVGAGI. CDR3 sequence (DNA): TGTGCCAGCTGGGACAGGGTCTCCAATGGGACCTTC. It specifies CASWDRVSNGTF.

J is TRBJ1-1 and V is TRBV24-1; weak D call: TRBD1 (6 bases). The CDR3 length is 14 residues. Per the germline V gene, CDR1 is KGHDR and CDR2 is SFDVKD. The V gene lost 5 bases and the J gene lost 1 base, with 10 bases spanning the gap. The CDR3 here is CATSGTTGNTEAFF. The CDR3 region has the DNA TGTGCCACCAGTGGCACGACAGGGAACACTGAAGCTTTCTTT.